This T cell receptor beta chain was identified in a study of blood T cell repertoires in COVID-19. This CDR3 has 15 amino acids. Germline CDR1 is GTSNPN and CDR2 is SVGIG (reference sequence). V was pared by 1 base and J by 2 bases, with 7 bases of the junction left unmatched. Self-reported history from a screening survey and questionnaire set each donor's cohort. Here immunoSEQ multiplex PCR was the method, and the copy in TCRdb shows in-frame clones only, minus some. The sample contains about 160,000 clones, more than 75% of which appear only once. Sequencing was carried out using PBMCs or T cells enriched from blood (not recorded which). The sequence came from a woman between 45 and 60 years old who had recovered from COVID-19. The V and J genes are TRBV30 and TRBJ2-7; 8 nucleotides line up with TRBD2. CDR3 sequence reads: CAWSGGPAGAYEQYF. The CDR3 DNA reads TGTGCCTGGAGTGGGGGGCCAGCGGGGGCCTACGAGCAGTACTTC.